This paragraph reports one TCR beta chain. The antigen it recognizes is unknown. Base qualities are missing; no much larger clone stands one base away. CD8 naive samples consisted of CD45RO-negative cells that were positively selected for CCR7, yielding a CD45RA+CCR7+ population without TemRA cells. Healthy HIV-negative adults with no recently reported acute infections or vaccinations were included as donors. Every donor was a Caucasian adult living in Nashville, Tennessee, USA. Blood was obtained by leukapheresis, after which PBMCs were separated by Ficoll-Histopaque density gradient centrifugation and cryopreserved in liquid nitrogen vapor phase. Purity and quantity of every magnetically sorted T cell population were checked by analytical flow cytometry. From each sorted fraction, genomic DNA was isolated and quantified by UV absorbance on a Nanodrop 2000c. Trimming at the junction amounts to 3 bases on V and 0 bases on J, and the germline ends lie 9 bases apart. CDR1 and CDR2 were assigned from the germline V gene (reference sequence) as MNHNY and SVGAGI. Taken from cysteine to phenylalanine, the CDR3 has 15 residues. Only the CDR3 part of the read is kept: 45 bases, read in frame from the first base.

The data were taken from a study of shared clonotypes between healthy human individuals (dated by TCRdb to the early 2020s). For the wider study: Two women and three men aged 18 to 49 years were included in the cohort. Each donor's leukapheresis produced roughly between roughly 0.94 and 9.5 billion PBMCs. To estimate repertoire size and how much clonotype sharing occurs between individuals, the study deeply sequenced the blood TCR repertoires of several healthy adults. For each donor, CD4 naive and CD4 memory were each run on three plates, CD8 naive on two plates, and CD8 memory on one plate. To increase sequencing depth and limit assay-specific biases, TCR repertoire library preparation and sequencing were carried out by different laboratories using diverse techniques. On the study overall, not on this receptor specifically: Only blood was sampled, and tissue TCR repertoires likely differ from those in blood. Compared with non-shared clonotypes, clonotypes shared by all four sorted-subset donors had higher generation probabilities. Pairwise subsampling indicated that sequencing depth was expected to affect the degree of clonotype sharing among donors. Incomplete sequencing was indicated by rarefaction of sorted-subset datasets, despite the large sequencing depth. Because the study included only a small number of donors, the genetic and exposure-history diversity represented was limited. Sharing across a few donors was observed for about 5% of naive CD4, about 4% of naive CD8, roughly 2.3% of memory CD4, and roughly 0.4% of memory CD8 clonotypes. Larger estimated clonotype richness was generally found for naive subsets than for memory subsets.

Using the deep immunoSEQ assay, TCR CDR3 regions were amplified from genomic DNA by multiplex PCR. Extracted genomic DNA from each cell subset was spread evenly across all wells of several immunoSEQ 96-well plates, with each plate serving as a replicate. Each replicate PCR for sorted subsets received around 200 ng genomic DNA, equal to tens of thousands of T cell genomes. Purified libraries were measured with a Qubit 3.0 fluorometer, size-checked on a Bioanalyzer 2100, and measured again with the KAPA Library Quantification kit. A separate single-read 150-cycle Illumina NextSeq 550 flow cell was used to sequence each immunoSEQ 96-well plate. As for the authors' bioinformatics: The immunoSEQ output contained only junctional sequences without quality scores, so filtering could not match that applied to full-length reads. To assign V/J genes and CDR3, sequences were annotated using PyIR, a Python wrapper for IgBLAST v1.9, with IMGT germline references. Reads were filtered out if the reads had weak V/J assignments (E-value above 1e-6), no CDR3, stop codons, out-of-frame junctions, or ambiguous translated residues. V3J clonotypes were defined by identical inferred V gene, J gene, and CDR3 amino acid sequence. Percentage overlap between repertoires was computed as shared unique clonotypes divided by the size of the smaller repertoire. RTK rarefaction, the Chao1 estimator, and Recon v2.1 estimates of unobserved clonotypes were used to assess repertoire richness. Generation probabilities were computed with OLGA for all TCRbeta clonotypes obtained by the gDNA method from a handful of donors. TCRdb obtained this table from immuneACCESS and retained in-frame rearrangements with V and J assigned. These tables miss some clones; where compared with another copy, unresolved V genes account for less than half of the shortfall, and the remainder is unexplained. V and J calls and clone size are as listed in that table; D and trimming were resolved from the DNA. The sample table lists approximately 810,000 clones, over 90% of them with a count of one. Under 30% of the sample goes to the ten largest clones.

The rearrangement combines TRBV6-6 with TRBJ1-3, with the D gene uncertain. The clonotype was recovered from a man younger than 40 in good health. The specimen was naive CD8+ T cells sorted from blood. Interpreted using the paper, the cell subset or site label stands for: CD45RA+CCR7+. The DNA sequence is TGTGCCAGCAGTTATTTTTGGTCCTCTGGAAACACCATATATTTT. This yields the protein CASSYFWSSGNTIYF.